The clone carrying this T cell receptor beta chain was seen repeatedly, ten times or more. Its antigen remains unknown. Among all donors, each was a healthy Caucasian. A universal primer site came from template switching; cDNA carried unique molecular identifiers. MiXCR, applied by TCRdb to the 5' RACE reads, yields one record per CDR3 protein. There are 410,000 or so distinct CDR3 sequences in the sample; around 20% occur only once, and approximately 12% lies in the top ten. This sample was included in a study of identical twins. Findings and caveats of the study: Cord blood beta clonotypes that were abundant carried fewer insertions, and memory repertoires showed no such trend. Rather than following the same donors, the conclusions depended on cross-sectional statistical analysis.

This CDR3 spans 17 amino acids. The junction had 5 bases not matched to a gene; V was cut back by 0 bases and J by 2 bases. The clonotype originates from a man aged 45-65 years in good health. The rearrangement uses TRBV12-3 or TRBV12-4 and TRBJ2-4; 9 nucleotides match TRBD1. Sequencing was done on a sample of naive T cells sorted from blood. DNA of the CDR3: TGTGCCAGCAGTTTAGCCGGGACAGGGATTTCCAAAAACATTCAGTACTTC. Translation gives CASSLAGTGISKNIQYF.